This entry concerns a single T cell receptor beta chain. This CDR3 comprises 13 residues. Germline loops: CDR1 SQVTM, CDR2 ANQGSEA. V lost 7 bases and J lost 1; bases outside the gene matches: 5. The sample belongs to a study of CD8+ T cells in alopecia areata. As for the study in general: Treated patients received oral tofacitinib, 5 to 10 mg twice daily.

Separation by sorting yielded CD4+ and CD8+ T cells from PBMCs. Extraction and reverse transcription of RNA yielded cDNA as the sequencing template. Sequenced by immunoSEQ multiplex PCR; TCRdb stores in-frame clones only, minus some. Altogether roughly 140,000 clones are present, less than 65% being singletons, with the ten largest covering roughly a fifth. J is TRBJ2-3 and V is TRBV29-1, with 7 positions matching TRBD2. The sequence derives from a human donor with alopecia areata. The sample consisted of CD8+ T cells sorted from blood, taken at week 0. The CDR3 is CSAVAGRTDTQYF. The CDR3, as DNA: TGCAGCGCCGTAGCGGGCCGCACAGATACGCAGTATTTT.